This T cell receptor (beta chain) was recovered during a study of control samples from healthy donors and cancer patients. Here immunoSEQ multiplex PCR was the method, and the copy in TCRdb shows in-frame clones only, minus some. The top ten hold about 2.4% of the sample, which has roughly 150,000 clones, 93% seen once. The V segment lost 5 bases and the J segment 10 bases; nucleotides outside the gene matches: 10. CDR1 is MDHEN and CDR2 is SYDVKM in the germline V gene. The CDR3 runs 16 residues. The chain recombines TRBV28 with TRBJ1-6; 11 bases are a match to TRBD1. This clonotype originated in a man aged 50-59 years in good health. The sequenced material came from blood. Here the CDR3 reads CASSLTHRTGGSPLHF. Here the CDR3 DNA reads TGTGCCAGCAGTCTAACACACCGGACAGGGGGCTCACCCCTCCACTTT.